This TCR beta chain was documented in a study of cytomegalovirus exposure and HLA in healthy donors. While unrecorded immune exposures were likely, the donors were nominally healthy when sampled. The PCR made use of 60 Vbeta and 13 Jbeta primers. Assay used: immunoSEQ multiplex PCR; TCRdb lists only in-frame clones, some missing. The sample includes about 130,000 clones, 81% of them seen just once. General observations from the study: In a later analysis, TCR association rates varied by HLA locus: DRB1 most, HLA-C fewest.

A remark on this clone: Its specificity is unknown.

Germline trimming cut 8 bases from V and 2 bases from J; bases unmatched to any gene: 14. CDR3 length equals 16 residues. Germline V lookup: CDR1 LNHDA, CDR2 SQIVND (reference sequence). Input material: PBMCs. The V call is TRBV19, the J call TRBJ1-1, with 7 bases identical to TRBD1. This sequence was found in a young man in good health and CMV-seronegative. CDR3 coding DNA: TGTGCCAGTCTAACACGCCTGACAGGGCGCAACACTGAAGCTTTCTTT. This gives the protein CASLTRLTGRNTEAFF.